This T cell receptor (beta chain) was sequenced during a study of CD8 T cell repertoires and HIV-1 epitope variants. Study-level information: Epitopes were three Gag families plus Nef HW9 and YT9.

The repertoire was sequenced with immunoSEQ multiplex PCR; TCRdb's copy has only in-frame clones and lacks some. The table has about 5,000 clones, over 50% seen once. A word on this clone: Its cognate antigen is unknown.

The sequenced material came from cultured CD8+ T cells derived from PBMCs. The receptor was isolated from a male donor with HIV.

The CDR3 DNA reads TGCGCCAGCAGCTTGGACCAGGGGGCGGGAGACACAGATACGCAGTATTTT. Translation gives CASSLDQGAGDTDTQYF. The chain combines TRBV5-1 with TRBJ2-3; perhaps TRBD1 as D (8 bases). Trimming pared 0 bases from V and 2 bases from J, leaving 16 bases between. Germline V CDR1 and CDR2: SGHRS, YFSETQ. The CDR3 is 17 amino acids.